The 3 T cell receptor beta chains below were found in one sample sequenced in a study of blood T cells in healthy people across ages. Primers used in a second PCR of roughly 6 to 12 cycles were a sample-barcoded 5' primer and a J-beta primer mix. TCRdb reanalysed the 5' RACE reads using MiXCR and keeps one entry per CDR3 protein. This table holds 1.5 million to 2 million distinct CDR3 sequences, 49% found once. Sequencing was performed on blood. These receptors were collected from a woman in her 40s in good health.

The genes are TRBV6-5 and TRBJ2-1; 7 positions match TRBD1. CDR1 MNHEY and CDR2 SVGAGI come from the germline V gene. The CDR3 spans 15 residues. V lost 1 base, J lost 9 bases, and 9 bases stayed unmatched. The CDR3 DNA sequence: TGTGCCAGCAGTTACTGGGACAGTCTGGGTAGTGAGCAGTTCTTC. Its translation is CASSYWDSLGSEQFF.

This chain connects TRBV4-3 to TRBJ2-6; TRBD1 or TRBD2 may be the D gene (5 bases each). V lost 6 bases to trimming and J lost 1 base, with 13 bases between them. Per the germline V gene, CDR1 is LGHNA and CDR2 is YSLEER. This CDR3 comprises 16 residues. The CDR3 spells CASSPSRVSGANVLTF. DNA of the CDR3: TGCGCCAGCAGTCCTAGCAGGGTTTCTGGGGCCAACGTCCTGACTTTC.

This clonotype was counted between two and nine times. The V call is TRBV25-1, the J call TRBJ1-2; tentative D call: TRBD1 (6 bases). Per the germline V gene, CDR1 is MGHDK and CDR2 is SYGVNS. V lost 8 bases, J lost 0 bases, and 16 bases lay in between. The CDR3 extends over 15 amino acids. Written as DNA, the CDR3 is TGTGCCAGCGGAACAGGGACACCAACTAACTATGGCTACACCTTC. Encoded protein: CASGTGTPTNYGYTF.